Below, one T cell receptor (beta chain) is given with its context. This clonotype was counted ten times or more. Its binding antigen is unknown. No per-base quality is available; no much larger clone lies one base away. This sample stems from a study of response to subunit inactivated influenza vaccine (dated by TCRdb to 2017 to 2018). Regarding the complete study: To follow how T cells responded to a trivalent subunit inactivated influenza vaccine, the researchers relied on deep quantitative profiling of the T cell receptor repertoire. Study-level results and caveats: It was suggested by the authors that each seasonal influenza vaccination may recruit only a limited number of new T cells.

According to the germline V gene, CDR1 reads MRHNA and CDR2 reads SNTAGT. The CDR3 spans 12 residues, from the cysteine through the phenylalanine. The sequence is cut down to CDR3 DNA, 36 bases in frame from base 1. V is shortened by 6 bases, J by 5 bases, and the region joining them spans 10 bases. Receptor libraries were prepared by RT-PCR. Sequencing was performed on an Illumina HiSeq 2500. TCRdb itself trimmed the public reads at Q25 with fastp, ran MiXCR and retained productive beta chains. Every entry covers one CDR3 protein and lists the most common genes and DNA from its rows. Within this sample are hundreds of thousands of distinct CDR3 sequences, with about 11% of them counted one time only. Together, the top ten hold approximately 10% of the sample. The data also belong to a second study, concerning T cells expressing NK-cell markers. Reported in the second study: 5'RACE template switching, by which a universal primer site and unique molecular identifiers were added, was used to make TCR beta cDNA libraries. In sorted CD3+CD56+NKG2C+, CD3+CD56+NKG2C- and CD3+CD56-NKG2C+ T-cell subsets from about eight donors, TCR beta-chain repertoires were profiled. Among the eight sequenced donors, seven were HCMV-seropositive and one was HCMV-seronegative. In several experiments an anti-gammadeltaTCR antibody was added to restrict sorting to alphabetaTCR-expressing T cells. In several donors, the dominant CD3+CD56+NKG2C+ clonotypes were found to rank among the top 10 CD8+ clonotypes and to make up about 1.0-8% of CD8+ T cells. Those dominant clonotypes were again the most abundant among CD3+CD56-NKG2C+ cells in a handful of donors, at roughly 28.3-60.1%. Whether the expanded NKG2C-expressing T cell clones were specific for HCMV antigens was left unclear. The eight sequenced donors were randomly selected healthy volunteers, three men and five women. To determine HCMV serostatus, a commercial ELISA kit was used to detect HCMV-specific IgG in serum. Peripheral blood mononuclear cells were isolated from blood by Ficoll density gradient centrifugation. For 5 or 6 donors, unsorted PBMC were also used to sequence bulk peripheral blood T-cell repertoires. Synthesis of cDNA was primed from the TCR beta constant segment and was followed by two consecutive PCR amplification steps. Libraries were sequenced as 2 x 150 bp reads on Illumina HiSeq 2000/2500, MiSeq or NextSeq. MIGEC handled demultiplexing of the reads and grouping by UMI, while MiTCR was used to assemble and quantify clonotypes. Only TCR cDNA sequences supported by at least two reads were kept to exclude erroneous sequences. The tcR package was used for downstream repertoire analysis, and clonotypes were matched across fractions by CDR3 nucleotide sequence plus V segment. VDJmatch was used to annotate antigen specificity against VDJdb, with one amino acid substitution in CDR3 allowed.

The sequence is built from TRBV6-4 and TRBJ1-1; the D gene lacks a confident call. The input for sequencing was PBMCs from blood, taken on the day of vaccination. The clonotype was recovered from a man aged 45-65 years who received an inactivated influenza vaccine. Donor details come from another sample of the same person, matched by shared clones. The DNA reads as follows: TGTGCCAGCAGCCCCCGGCCTACTGAAGCTTTCTTT. It encodes CASSPRPTEAFF.